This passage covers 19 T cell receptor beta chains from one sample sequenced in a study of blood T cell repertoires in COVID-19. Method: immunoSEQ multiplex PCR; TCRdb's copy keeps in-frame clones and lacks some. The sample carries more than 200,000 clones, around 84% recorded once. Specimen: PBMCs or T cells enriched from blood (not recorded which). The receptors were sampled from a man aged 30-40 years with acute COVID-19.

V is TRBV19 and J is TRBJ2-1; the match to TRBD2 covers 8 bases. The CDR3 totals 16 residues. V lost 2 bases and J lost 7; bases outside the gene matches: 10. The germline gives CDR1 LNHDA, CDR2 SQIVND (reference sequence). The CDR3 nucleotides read TGTGCCAGTAGTATACGGAACGGGGGGGCAAAAAATGAGCAGTTCTTC. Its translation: CASSIRNGGAKNEQFF.

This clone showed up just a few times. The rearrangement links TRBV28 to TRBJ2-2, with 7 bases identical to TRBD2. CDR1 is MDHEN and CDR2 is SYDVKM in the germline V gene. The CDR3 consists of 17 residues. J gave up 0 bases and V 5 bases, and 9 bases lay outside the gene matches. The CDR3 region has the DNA TGTGCCAGCAGTCTGGGCCTAGCGGAGACGAACACCGGGGAGCTGTTTTTT. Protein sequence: CASSLGLAETNTGELFF. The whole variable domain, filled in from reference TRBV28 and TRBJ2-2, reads DVKVTQSSRYLVKRTGEKVFLECVQDMDHENMFWYRQDPGLGLRLIYFSYDVKMKEKGDIPEGYSVSREKKERFSLILESASTNQTSMYLCASSLGLAETNTGELFFGEGSRLTVL.

In DNA form, the CDR3 reads TGTGCCAGCAGTGAAGACGGGGTGTATTATGAAAAACTGTTTTTT. Translating gives CASSEDGVYYEKLFF. V and J are TRBV6-1 and TRBJ1-4, with unresolved D. The CDR3 is 15 residues long. CDR1 is MNHNS, CDR2 SASEGT, per germline. V lost 1 base and J lost 6, with 12 bases in between.

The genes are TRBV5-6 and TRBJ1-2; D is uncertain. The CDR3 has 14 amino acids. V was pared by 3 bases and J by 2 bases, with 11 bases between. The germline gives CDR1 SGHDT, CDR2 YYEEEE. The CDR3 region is CASSSRERNYGYTF. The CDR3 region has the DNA TGTGCCAGCAGCTCGAGAGAACGAAACTATGGCTACACCTTC.

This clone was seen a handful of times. In DNA, the CDR3 is TGTGCCAGCAGCCCTAGCGGGGAGGTAGGCGAGCAGTACTTC. It codes for CASSPSGEVGEQYF. V and J are TRBV21-1 and TRBJ2-7; the table gives TRBD2 as D, unverified against the DNA. TRBV21-1 is a pseudogene locus. The CDR3 loop spans 14 amino acids.

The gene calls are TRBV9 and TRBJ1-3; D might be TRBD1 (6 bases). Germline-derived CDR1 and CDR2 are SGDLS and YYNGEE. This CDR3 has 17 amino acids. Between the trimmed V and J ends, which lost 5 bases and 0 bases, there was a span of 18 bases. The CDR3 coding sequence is TGTGCCAGCAGAGGGGGTCCCGCGAAGAGCTCTGGAAACACCATATATTTT. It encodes CASRGGPAKSSGNTIYF.

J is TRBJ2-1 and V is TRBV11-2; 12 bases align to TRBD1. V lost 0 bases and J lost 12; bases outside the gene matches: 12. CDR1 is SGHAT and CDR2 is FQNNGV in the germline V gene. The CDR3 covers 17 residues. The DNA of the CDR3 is TGTGCCAGCAGCTTAGATCCCGGGGGACAGGGGGCGCTTGGGCAGTTCTTC. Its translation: CASSLDPGGQGALGQFF.

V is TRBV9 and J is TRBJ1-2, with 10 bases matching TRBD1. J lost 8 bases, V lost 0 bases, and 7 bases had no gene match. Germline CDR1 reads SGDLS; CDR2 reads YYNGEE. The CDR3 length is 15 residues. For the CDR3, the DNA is TGTGCCAGCAGCGTAGTGTCGGGACAGGGGCGAGGCTACACCTTC. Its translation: CASSVVSGQGRGYTF.

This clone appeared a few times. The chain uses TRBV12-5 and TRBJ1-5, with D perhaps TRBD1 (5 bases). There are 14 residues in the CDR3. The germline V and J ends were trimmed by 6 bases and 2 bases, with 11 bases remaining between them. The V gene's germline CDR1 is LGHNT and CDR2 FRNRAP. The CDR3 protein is CASGPTVGNQPQHF. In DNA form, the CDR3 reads TGTGCTAGTGGCCCGACAGTAGGCAATCAGCCCCAGCATTTT.

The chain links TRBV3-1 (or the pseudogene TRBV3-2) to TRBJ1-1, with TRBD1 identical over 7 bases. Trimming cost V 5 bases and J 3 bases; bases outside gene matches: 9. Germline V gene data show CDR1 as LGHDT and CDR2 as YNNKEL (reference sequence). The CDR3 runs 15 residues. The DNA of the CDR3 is TGTGCCAGCAGCTATCTCGACAGGGTAGACACTGAAGCTTTCTTT. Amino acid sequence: CASSYLDRVDTEAFF.

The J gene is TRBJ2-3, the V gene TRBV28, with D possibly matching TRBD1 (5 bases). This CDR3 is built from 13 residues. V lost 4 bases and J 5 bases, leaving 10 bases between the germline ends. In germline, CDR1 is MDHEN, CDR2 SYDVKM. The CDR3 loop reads CASSYTGVDTQYF. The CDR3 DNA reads TGTGCCAGCAGTTACACAGGAGTAGATACGCAGTATTTT.

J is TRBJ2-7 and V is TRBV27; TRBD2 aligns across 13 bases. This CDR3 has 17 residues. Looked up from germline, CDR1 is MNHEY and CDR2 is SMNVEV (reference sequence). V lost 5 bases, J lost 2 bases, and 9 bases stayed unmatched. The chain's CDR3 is CASSPETSGGFPYEQYF. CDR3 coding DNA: TGTGCCAGCAGTCCCGAGACTAGCGGGGGGTTTCCCTACGAGCAGTACTTC.

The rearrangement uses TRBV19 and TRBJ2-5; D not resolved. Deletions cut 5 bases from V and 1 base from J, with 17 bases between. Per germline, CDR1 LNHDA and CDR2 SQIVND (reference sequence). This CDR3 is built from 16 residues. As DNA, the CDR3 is TGTGCCAGTAGTTGGGTGCGCCAGGCTTTCCAAGAGACCCAGTACTTC. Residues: CASSWVRQAFQETQYF.

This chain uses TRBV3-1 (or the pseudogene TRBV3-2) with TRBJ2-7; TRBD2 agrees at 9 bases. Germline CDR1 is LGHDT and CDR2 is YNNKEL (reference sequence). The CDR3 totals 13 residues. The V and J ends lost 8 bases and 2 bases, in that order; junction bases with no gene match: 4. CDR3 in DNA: TGTGCCAGCTCCCTAGCGGGGACCTACGAGCAGTACTTC. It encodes CASSLAGTYEQYF.

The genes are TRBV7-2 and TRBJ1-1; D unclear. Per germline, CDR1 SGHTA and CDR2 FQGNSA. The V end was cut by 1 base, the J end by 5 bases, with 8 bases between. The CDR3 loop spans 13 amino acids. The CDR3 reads CASSLGRTTEAFF. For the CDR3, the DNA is TGTGCCAGCAGCTTAGGGAGAACGACTGAAGCTTTCTTT.

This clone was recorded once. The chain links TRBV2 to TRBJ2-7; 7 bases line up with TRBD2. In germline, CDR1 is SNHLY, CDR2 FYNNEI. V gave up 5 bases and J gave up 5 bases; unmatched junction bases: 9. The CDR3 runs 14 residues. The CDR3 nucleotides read TGTGCCAGCAGTAATGTAGGACTAGAGGACGAGCAGTACTTC. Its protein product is CASSNVGLEDEQYF.

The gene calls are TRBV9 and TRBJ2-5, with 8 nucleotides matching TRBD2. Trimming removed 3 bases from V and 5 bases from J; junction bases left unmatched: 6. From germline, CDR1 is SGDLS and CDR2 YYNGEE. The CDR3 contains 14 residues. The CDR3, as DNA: TGTGCCAGCAGCGCCGGGACTAGTTGGGAGACCCAGTACTTC. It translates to CASSAGTSWETQYF.

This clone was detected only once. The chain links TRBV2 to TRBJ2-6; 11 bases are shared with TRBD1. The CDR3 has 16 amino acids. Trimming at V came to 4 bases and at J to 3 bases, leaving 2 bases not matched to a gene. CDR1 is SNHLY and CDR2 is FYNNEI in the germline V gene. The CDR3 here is CASSGTGGIGANVLTF. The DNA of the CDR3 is TGTGCCAGCAGTGGGACAGGGGGCATTGGGGCCAACGTCCTGACTTTC.

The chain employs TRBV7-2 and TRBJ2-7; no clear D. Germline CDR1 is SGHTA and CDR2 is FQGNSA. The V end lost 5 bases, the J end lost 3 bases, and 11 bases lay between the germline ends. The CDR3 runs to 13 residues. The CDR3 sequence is CASSASVIYEQYF. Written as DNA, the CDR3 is TGTGCCAGCAGCGCCTCAGTCATCTACGAGCAGTACTTC.